The 10 T cell receptor beta chains below were found in one sample sequenced in a study of shared clonotypes between healthy human individuals (dated by TCRdb to 2018 to 2021). Libraries came from the immunoSEQ multiplex PCR assay. TCRdb took this table from immuneACCESS and kept in-frame rearrangements with V and J called. Such tables lack part of the clones; where checked against another copy, unresolved V genes explain under half of the gap, and the rest is unexplained. For this sample there are about 600,000 clones; 95% to 98% appear just once. The top ten clonotypes cover 0.3% of the sample. CD8 naive samples were obtained by positive selection for CCR7 among CD45RO-negative cells, yielding a CD45RA+CCR7+ population from which TemRA cells were excluded. Sequences were obtained from naive CD8+ T cells sorted from blood. The cell subset or site label, read with the paper, signifies: CD45RA+CCR7+. These receptors came from a man between 25 and 39 years old in good health.

This chain connects TRBV11-2 to TRBJ2-2, with D perhaps matching TRBD1 (6 bases). From germline, CDR1 is SGHAT and CDR2 FQNNGV. Between the trimmed V and J ends, which lost 3 bases and 0 bases, there was a span of 11 bases. The CDR3 runs to 16 residues. CDR3 DNA: TGTGCCAGCAGCTTCCTACAGGGTCCGAACACCGGGGAGCTGTTTTTT. Protein: CASSFLQGPNTGELFF.

The genes are TRBV6-6 and TRBJ2-1; 11 bases line up with TRBD2. Germline V gene sequence: CDR1 MNHNY, CDR2 SVGAGI (reference sequence). This CDR3 comprises 16 residues. J lost 6 bases, V lost 2 bases, and 6 bases had no gene match. The CDR3 DNA follows: TGTGCCAGCAGTTACGCGGGACTAGCGGCCTTCAATGAGCAGTTCTTC. This codes for CASSYAGLAAFNEQFF.

The chain carries TRBV6-5 and TRBJ2-6; D not resolved. Germline values: CDR1 MNHEY, CDR2 SVGAGI. V lost 10 bases, J lost 0 bases, and 4 bases lay in between. There are 12 residues in the CDR3. The CDR3 loop reads CATSSGANVLTF. The DNA of the CDR3 is TGTGCCACCTCCTCTGGGGCCAACGTCCTGACTTTC.

The rearrangement joins TRBV27 to TRBJ2-1; a possible D gene is TRBD2 (5 bases). Germline-derived CDR1 and CDR2 are MNHEY and SMNVEV (reference sequence). Trimming removed 6 bases at V and 9 bases at J, with 12 bases between. The CDR3 sequence is 12 residues long. CDR3 sequence: CASSRLRAEQFF. Written as DNA, the CDR3 is TGTGCCAGCAGCCGACTACGGGCTGAGCAGTTCTTC.

CDR3 DNA sequence: TGTGCCAGCAGCCTCAACGGGACAGGGCTGAATCACGGCCAGCCCCAGCATTTT. This encodes CASSLNGTGLNHGQPQHF. The chain recombines TRBV7-6 with TRBJ1-5; 9 bases line up with TRBD1. The CDR3 sequence is 18 residues long. Per germline, CDR1 SGHVS and CDR2 FNYEAQ. The V and J ends lost 5 bases and 7 bases, in that order; junction bases with no gene match: 18.

There are a few counts of this clone. The chain uses TRBV27 and TRBJ1-4; D not certain. The V and J ends lost 2 bases and 4 bases respectively, with 8 bases between them. Per the germline V gene, CDR1 is MNHEY and CDR2 is SMNVEV (reference sequence). The CDR3 is 14 residues long. The CDR3 loop reads CASSLNGDNEKLFF. CDR3 sequence (DNA): TGTGCCAGCAGTTTAAACGGAGATAATGAAAAACTGTTTTTT.

The V call is TRBV7-9, the J call TRBJ2-5; maybe TRBD2 (5 bases). Germline V gives CDR1 SEHNR, CDR2 FQNEAQ (reference sequence). This CDR3 comprises 16 residues. Between the trimmed V and J ends, which lost 4 bases and 4 bases, there was a span of 19 bases. CDR3 in amino acids: CASSSRERAGRETQYF. The CDR3 DNA reads as TGTGCCAGCAGCTCTCGGGAAAGGGCAGGTCGAGAGACCCAGTACTTC.

The chain has TRBV2 and TRBJ2-1; 12 bases align to TRBD2. Germline CDR1 and CDR2: SNHLY and FYNNEI. With V trimmed by 5 bases and J by 10 bases, 18 bases remained unmatched. The CDR3 totals 18 residues. The CDR3 protein is CASSSSSGLAGGQGEQFF. The CDR3, as DNA: TGTGCCAGCAGTTCCTCCAGTGGTCTAGCGGGAGGGCAAGGCGAGCAGTTCTTC.

This sequence joins TRBV29-1 and TRBJ1-1; D not certain. The CDR3 is made up of 14 amino acids. Trimming shortened V by 3 bases and J by 2 bases, and 13 bases separated the two germline ends. Germline assignment: CDR1 SQVTM and CDR2 ANQGSEA. The CDR3 nucleotides are TGCAGCGTTGAGTCCTCTCTGGATAACACTGAAGCTTTCTTT. Protein sequence: CSVESSLDNTEAFF.

This chain joins TRBV7-9 and TRBJ2-3; the match to TRBD1 covers 11 bases. Germline V lookup: CDR1 SEHNR, CDR2 FQNEAQ (reference sequence). Germline trimming cut 6 bases from V and 6 bases from J; bases unmatched to any gene: 5. The CDR3 is made up of 14 amino acids. Written as DNA, the CDR3 is TGTGCCAGCAGGAAGGACAGGGGGCCCGATACGCAGTATTTT. It yields the protein CASRKDRGPDTQYF.